A selection of T cell receptor beta chains follows, all from one sample in a study of cytomegalovirus exposure and HLA in healthy donors. The repertoire was sequenced with immunoSEQ multiplex PCR; TCRdb's copy has only in-frame clones and lacks some. The profile shows approximately 72,000 clones, approximately 78% of them singletons. Input material: PBMCs. These receptors originate from a man between 18 and 35 years old in good health and CMV-seronegative. CDR3s include the opening cysteine and the closing phenylalanine or tryptophan. A clone size is listed for some rows: how often the clone was seen (once, few, many), or a class if it is expanded.

few,TRBJ1-2,TRBV2,15,CASNGRGSVDYGYTF
once,TRBJ1-2,TRBV15,16,CATSRDSGVVARGYTF
-,TRBJ2-1,TRBV4-1,18,CASSHLIWTSGSYNEQFF
-,TRBJ1-5,TRBV6-5,14,CASSATAEDQPQHF
-,-,TRBV5-6,12,CASSFGDYEQYF
-,TRBJ1-1,TRBV6-6,14,CAGSVMDSTTEAFF
once,TRBJ2-5,TRBV7-2,14,CASSFGTAQETQYF
few,TRBJ2-7,TRBV5-5,14,CASSPGQGSYEQYF
-,TRBJ2-3,TRBV9,16,CASSVGPSGRTDTQYF
-,TRBJ1-5,TRBV9,16,CASSVGNRELYQPQHF
once,TRBJ1-2,TRBV9,14,CASSVVGQPSGYTF
-,TRBJ2-3,TRBV7-8,15,CASSALAGGTDTQYF
-,TRBJ1-2,TRBV7-2,15,CASSFSRQGGSGYTF
once,TRBJ1-1,TRBV11-3,14,CASSLVWRPWGAFF
once,TRBJ1-2,TRBV28,16,CASSSWKSGTGNGYTF
-,TRBJ2-1,TRBV2,18,CASSEGLAGGSSYNEQFF
-,TRBJ1-2,TRBV30,13,CAWSVDRDYGYTF
-,TRBJ1-2,TRBV29-1,11,CSVVGVYGYTF
-,TRBJ1-2,TRBV5-1,14,CASSPGQGAGGYTF
-,TRBJ2-3,TRBV5-1,16,CASSVDGGPSTDTQYF
-,TRBJ2-2,TRBV29-1,11,CSVADSGELFF
-,TRBJ2-3,TRBV4-3,14,CASSQSGVADTQYF
-,TRBJ1-1,TRBV4-3,16,CASSQTPTGGNTEAFF
once,TRBJ1-2,TRBV5-1,14,CASSLGQGLFGYTF
-,TRBJ1-5,TRBV7-2,12,CASSSGFQPQHF
-,TRBJ1-5,TRBV6-6,13,CASNQGAWQPQHF
few,TRBJ2-7,TRBV6-1,13,CASRAWGPREQYF